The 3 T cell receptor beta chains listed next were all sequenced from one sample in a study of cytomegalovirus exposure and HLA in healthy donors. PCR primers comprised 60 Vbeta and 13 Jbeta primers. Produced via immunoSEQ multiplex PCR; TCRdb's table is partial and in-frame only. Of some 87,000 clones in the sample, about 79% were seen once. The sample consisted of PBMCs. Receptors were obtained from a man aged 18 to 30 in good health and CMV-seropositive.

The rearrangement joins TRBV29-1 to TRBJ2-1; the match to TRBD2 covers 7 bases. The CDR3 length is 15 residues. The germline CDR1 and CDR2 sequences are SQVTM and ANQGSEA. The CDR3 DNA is TGCAGTGCGCAACCCAGCGGGATTACCTACAATGAGCAGTTCTTC. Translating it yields CSAQPSGITYNEQFF.

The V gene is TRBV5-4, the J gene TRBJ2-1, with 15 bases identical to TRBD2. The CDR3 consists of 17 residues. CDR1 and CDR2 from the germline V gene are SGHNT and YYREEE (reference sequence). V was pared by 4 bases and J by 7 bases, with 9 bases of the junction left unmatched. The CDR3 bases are TGTGCCAGCAGCACCGGACTAGCGGGAGGGGTGGGGAATGAGCAGTTCTTC. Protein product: CASSTGLAGGVGNEQFF. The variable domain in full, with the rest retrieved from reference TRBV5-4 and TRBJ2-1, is ETGVTQSPTHLIKTRGQQVTLRCSSQSGHNTVSWYQQALGQGPQFIFQYYREEENGRGNFPPRFSGLQFPNYSSELNVNALELDDSALYLCASSTGLAGGVGNEQFFGPGTRLTVL.

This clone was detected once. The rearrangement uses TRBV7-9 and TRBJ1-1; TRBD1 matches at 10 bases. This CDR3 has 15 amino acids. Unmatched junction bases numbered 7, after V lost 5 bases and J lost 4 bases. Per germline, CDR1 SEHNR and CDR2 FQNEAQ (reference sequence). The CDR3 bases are TGTGCCAGCAGCGCCCCGGACAGGGGGGGCACTGAAGCTTTCTTT. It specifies CASSAPDRGGTEAFF.